A single sample is the source of the 5 T cell receptor beta chains below, sequenced in a study of PD-1 blockade in classical Hodgkin lymphoma. Regarding time point: cycle 4 day 1 (C4D1), after around six weeks of nivolumab. Relapse after autologous stem cell transplantation occurred in every patient, and brentuximab vedotin exposure varied. Assay used: immunoSEQ multiplex PCR; TCRdb lists only in-frame clones, some missing. The repertoire holds about 39,000 clones, about 80% seen once, with over 7.5% in the top ten. The input for sequencing was peripheral blood mononuclear cells (PBMCs), taken before the fourth cycle of nivolumab. Source of these receptors: a human donor with classical Hodgkin lymphoma.

The chain has TRBV28 and TRBJ2-1, with 8 nucleotides matching TRBD1. With V trimmed by 0 bases and J by 7 bases, 5 bases remained unmatched. CDR3 length: 15 amino acids. CDR1 and CDR2 (germline): MDHEN, SYDVKM. CDR3 in amino acids: CASSLWTGDQNEQFF. CDR3 bases: TGTGCCAGCAGTTTATGGACAGGGGATCAAAATGAGCAGTTCTTC.

This clone was counted a few times. The CDR3 bases are TGTGCCAGCAGCGTAGCTGAGGAGTGGTATGGCTACACCTTC. This sequence encodes CASSVAEEWYGYTF. This chain joins TRBV9 and TRBJ1-2; D remains ambiguous. The germline CDR1 and CDR2 sequences are SGDLS and YYNGEE. CDR3 length: 14 residues. Trimming took 0 bases from V and 5 from J, leaving 11 bases between them.

This clone was observed a few times. The gene calls are TRBV7-2 and TRBJ1-6; maybe TRBD1 (5 bases). Trimming removed 6 bases from V and 10 bases from J, with 10 bases in between. There are 12 residues in the CDR3. Germline V CDR1 and CDR2: SGHTA, FQGNSA. CDR3 loop: CASRTVISPLHF. CDR3 DNA sequence: TGTGCCAGCAGGACAGTTATATCACCCCTCCACTTT.

The chain employs TRBV7-3 and TRBJ2-3; 12 bases agree with TRBD2. The CDR3 is 16 amino acids. Germline lookup yields CDR1 SGHTA and CDR2 FQGTGA. Trimming took 3 bases from V and 0 from J; bases not matched to a gene: 1. CDR3 residues: CASSLGLAGSTDTQYF. Here the CDR3 DNA reads TGTGCCAGCAGCTTGGGACTAGCGGGCAGCACAGATACGCAGTATTTT.

The chain has TRBV11-2 and TRBJ2-2; no firm D call. Trimming removed 5 bases from V and 5 bases from J, with 6 bases in between. The CDR3 has 12 amino acids. Germline V gene lookup returns CDR1 SGHAT and CDR2 FQNNGV. The CDR3 protein is CASSLFTGELFF. The CDR3 nucleotides are TGTGCCAGCAGCCTATTTACCGGGGAGCTGTTTTTT.